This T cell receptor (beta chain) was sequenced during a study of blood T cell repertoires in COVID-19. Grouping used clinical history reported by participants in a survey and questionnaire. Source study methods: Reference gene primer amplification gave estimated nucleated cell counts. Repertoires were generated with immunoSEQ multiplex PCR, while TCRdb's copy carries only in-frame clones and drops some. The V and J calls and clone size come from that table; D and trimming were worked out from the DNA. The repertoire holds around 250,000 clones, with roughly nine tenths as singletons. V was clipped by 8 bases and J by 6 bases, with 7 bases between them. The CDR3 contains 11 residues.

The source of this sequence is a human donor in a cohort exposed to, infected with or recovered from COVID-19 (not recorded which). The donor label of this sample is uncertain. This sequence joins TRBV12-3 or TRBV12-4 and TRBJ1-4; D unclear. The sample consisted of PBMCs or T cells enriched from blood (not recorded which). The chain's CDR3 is CASGEDEKLFF. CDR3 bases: TGTGCCAGCGGGGAGGATGAAAAACTGTTTTTT.